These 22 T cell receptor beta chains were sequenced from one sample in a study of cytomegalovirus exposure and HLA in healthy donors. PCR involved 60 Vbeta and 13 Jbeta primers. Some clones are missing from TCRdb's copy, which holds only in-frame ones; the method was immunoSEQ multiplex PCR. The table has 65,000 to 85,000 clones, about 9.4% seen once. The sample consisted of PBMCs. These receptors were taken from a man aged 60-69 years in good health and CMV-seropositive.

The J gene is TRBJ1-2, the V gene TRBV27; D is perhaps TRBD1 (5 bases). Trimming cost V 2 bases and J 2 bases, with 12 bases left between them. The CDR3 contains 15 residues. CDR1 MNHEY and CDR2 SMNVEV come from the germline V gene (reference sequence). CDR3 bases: TGTGCCAGCAGTTTAACTCCTCAGGGAAACTATGGCTACACCTTC. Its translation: CASSLTPQGNYGYTF.

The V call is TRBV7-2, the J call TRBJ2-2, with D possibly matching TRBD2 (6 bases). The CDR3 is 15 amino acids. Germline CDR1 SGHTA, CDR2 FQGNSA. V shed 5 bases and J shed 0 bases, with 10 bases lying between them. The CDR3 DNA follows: TGTGCCAGCAGCGGGGACTTTTCGAACACCGGGGAGCTGTTTTTT. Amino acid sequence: CASSGDFSNTGELFF.

The CDR3 region has the DNA TGCGCCAGCAGCGGTAGCGGGTACAATGAGCAGTTCTTC. Its translation is CASSGSGYNEQFF. The chain has TRBV5-1 and TRBJ2-1; 7 bases line up with TRBD2. This CDR3 has 13 amino acids. After removal of 4 bases from V and 4 bases from J, the junction contained 2 bases not matched to a gene. From germline, CDR1 is SGHRS and CDR2 YFSETQ.

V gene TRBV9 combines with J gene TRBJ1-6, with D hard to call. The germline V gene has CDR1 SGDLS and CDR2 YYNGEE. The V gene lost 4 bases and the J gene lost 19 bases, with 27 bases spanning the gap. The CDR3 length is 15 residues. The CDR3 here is CASSPSPDYVDLPHF. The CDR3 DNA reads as TGTGCCAGCAGCCCTAGCCCCGACTACGTAGATCTCCCTCACTTT.

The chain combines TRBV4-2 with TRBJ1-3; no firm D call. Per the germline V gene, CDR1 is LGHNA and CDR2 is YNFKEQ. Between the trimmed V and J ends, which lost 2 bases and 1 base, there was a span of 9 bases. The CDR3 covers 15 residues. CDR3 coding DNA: TGTGCCAGCAGCCAATTACAGCAATCTGGAAACACCATATATTTT. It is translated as CASSQLQQSGNTIYF.

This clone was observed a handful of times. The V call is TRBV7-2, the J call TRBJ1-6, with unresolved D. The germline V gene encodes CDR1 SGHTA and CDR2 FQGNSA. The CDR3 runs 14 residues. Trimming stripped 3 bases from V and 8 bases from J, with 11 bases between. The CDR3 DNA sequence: TGTGCCAGCAGCTTCCAGGTCCCCGATTCACCCCTCCACTTT. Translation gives CASSFQVPDSPLHF.

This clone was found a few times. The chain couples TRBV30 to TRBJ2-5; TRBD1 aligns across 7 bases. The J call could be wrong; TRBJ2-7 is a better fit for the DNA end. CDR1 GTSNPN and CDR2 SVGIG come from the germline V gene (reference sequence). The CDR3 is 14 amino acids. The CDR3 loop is CAWSRDSPLYEQYF. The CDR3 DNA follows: TGTGCCTGGAGTAGGGACAGCCCTCTATACGAGCAGTACTTC.

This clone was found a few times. CDR3 coding DNA: TGTGCCAGCAGTGAAAGAGGGTTTTTTGGCTACACCTTC. It codes for CASSERGFFGYTF. The V call is TRBV6-1, the J call TRBJ1-2; D is unresolved. In germline, CDR1 is MNHNS, CDR2 SASEGT. The CDR3 contains 13 residues. V lost 2 bases and J 7 bases, leaving 11 bases between the germline ends.

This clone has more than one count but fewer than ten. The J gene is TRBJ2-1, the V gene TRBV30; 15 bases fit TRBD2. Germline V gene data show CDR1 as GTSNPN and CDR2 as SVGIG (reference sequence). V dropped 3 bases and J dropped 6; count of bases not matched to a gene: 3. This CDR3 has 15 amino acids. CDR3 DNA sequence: TGTGCCTGGAGCGGACTAGCGGGGGGGCCCAATGAGCAGTTCTTC. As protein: CAWSGLAGGPNEQFF.

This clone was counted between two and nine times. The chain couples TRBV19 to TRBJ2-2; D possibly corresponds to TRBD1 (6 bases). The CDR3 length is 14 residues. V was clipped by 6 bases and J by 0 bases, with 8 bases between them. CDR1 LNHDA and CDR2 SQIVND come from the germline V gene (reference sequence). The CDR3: CASSTGSNTGELFF. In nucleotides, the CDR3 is TGTGCCAGTAGCACAGGGTCGAACACCGGGGAGCTGTTTTTT. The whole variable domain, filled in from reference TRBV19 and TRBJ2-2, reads DGGITQSPKYLFRKEGQNVTLSCEQNLNHDAMYWYRQDPGQGLRLIYYSQIVNDFQKGDIAEGYSVSREKKESFPLTVTSAQKNPTAFYLCASSTGSNTGELFFGEGSRLTVL.

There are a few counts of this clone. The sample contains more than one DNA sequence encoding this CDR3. The CDR3, as DNA: TGTGCCAGTAGTATCGGGGACAGGAATAATTCACCCCTCCACTTT. Protein sequence: CASSIGDRNNSPLHF. The genes are TRBV19 and TRBJ1-6; 8 nucleotides match TRBD1. The germline CDR1 and CDR2 sequences are LNHDA and SQIVND (reference sequence). The length of the CDR3 is 15 residues. The V segment lost 3 bases and the J segment 5 bases; nucleotides outside the gene matches: 3.

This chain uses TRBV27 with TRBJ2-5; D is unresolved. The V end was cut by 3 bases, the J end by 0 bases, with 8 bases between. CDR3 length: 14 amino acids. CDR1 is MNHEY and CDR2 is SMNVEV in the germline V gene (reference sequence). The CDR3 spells CASSFWQDQETQYF. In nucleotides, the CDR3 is TGTGCCAGCAGTTTTTGGCAGGACCAAGAGACCCAGTACTTC.

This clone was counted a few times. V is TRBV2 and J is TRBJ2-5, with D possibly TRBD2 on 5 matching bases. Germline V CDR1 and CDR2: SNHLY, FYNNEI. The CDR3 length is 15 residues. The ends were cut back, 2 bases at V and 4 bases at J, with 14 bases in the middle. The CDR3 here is CASSELLGVGETQYF. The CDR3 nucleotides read TGTGCCAGCAGTGAACTTTTGGGAGTAGGAGAGACCCAGTACTTC.

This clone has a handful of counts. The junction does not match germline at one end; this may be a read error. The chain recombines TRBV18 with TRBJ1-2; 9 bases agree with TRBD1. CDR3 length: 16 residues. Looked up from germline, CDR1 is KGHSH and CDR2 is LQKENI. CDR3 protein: CASSPRQGGRADGYKF. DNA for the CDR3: TGTGCAAGCTCACCACGACAGGGGGGACGGGCCGATGGCTACAAATTC.

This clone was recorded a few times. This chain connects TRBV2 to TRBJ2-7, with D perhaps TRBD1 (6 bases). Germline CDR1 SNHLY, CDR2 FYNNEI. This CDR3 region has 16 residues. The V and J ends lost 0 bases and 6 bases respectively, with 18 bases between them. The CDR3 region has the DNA TGTGCCAGCAGTGAAGCGGAAGGGACACACCGATCCGAGCAGTACGTC. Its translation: CASSEAEGTHRSEQYV.

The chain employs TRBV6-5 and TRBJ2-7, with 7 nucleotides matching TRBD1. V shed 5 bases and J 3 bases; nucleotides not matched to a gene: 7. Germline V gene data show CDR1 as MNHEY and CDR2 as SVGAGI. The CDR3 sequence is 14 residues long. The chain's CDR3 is CASSPPGTVYEQYF. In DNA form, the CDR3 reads TGTGCCAGCAGTCCCCCCGGGACAGTCTACGAGCAGTACTTC.

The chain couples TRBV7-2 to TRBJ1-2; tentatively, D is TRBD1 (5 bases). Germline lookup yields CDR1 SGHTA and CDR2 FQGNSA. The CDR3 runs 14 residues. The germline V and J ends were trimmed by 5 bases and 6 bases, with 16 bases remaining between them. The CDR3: CASSQEGRRNGYTF. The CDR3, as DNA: TGTGCCAGCAGCCAGGAGGGGAGACGGAATGGCTACACCTTC.

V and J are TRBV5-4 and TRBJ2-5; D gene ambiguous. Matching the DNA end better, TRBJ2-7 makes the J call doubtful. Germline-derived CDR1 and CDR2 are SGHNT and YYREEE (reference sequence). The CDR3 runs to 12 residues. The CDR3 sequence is CASSQYDYEQYF. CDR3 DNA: TGTGCCAGCAGTCAGTACGACTACGAGCAGTACTTC.

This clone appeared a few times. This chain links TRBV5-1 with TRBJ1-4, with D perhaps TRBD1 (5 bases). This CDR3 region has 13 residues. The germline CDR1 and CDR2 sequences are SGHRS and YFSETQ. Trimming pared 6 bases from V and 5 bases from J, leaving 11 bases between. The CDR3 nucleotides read TGCGCCAGCACCTCGGGGGGGAATGAAAAACTGTTTTTT. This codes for CASTSGGNEKLFF.

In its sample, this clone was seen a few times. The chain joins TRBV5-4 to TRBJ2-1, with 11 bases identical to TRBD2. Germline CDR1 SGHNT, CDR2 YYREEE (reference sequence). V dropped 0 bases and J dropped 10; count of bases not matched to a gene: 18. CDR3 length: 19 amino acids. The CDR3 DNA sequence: TGTGCCAGCAGCTTGGGGGCCCCGACTAGCGGGGCCACCCCTAAAGAGCAGTTCTTC. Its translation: CASSLGAPTSGATPKEQFF.

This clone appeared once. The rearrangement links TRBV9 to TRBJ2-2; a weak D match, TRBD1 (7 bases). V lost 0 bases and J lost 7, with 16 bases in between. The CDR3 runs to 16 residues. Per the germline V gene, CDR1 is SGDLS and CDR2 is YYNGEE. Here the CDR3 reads CASSVEPSQGGGELFF. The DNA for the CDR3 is TGTGCCAGCAGCGTAGAGCCCTCCCAGGGGGGCGGGGAGCTGTTTTTT.

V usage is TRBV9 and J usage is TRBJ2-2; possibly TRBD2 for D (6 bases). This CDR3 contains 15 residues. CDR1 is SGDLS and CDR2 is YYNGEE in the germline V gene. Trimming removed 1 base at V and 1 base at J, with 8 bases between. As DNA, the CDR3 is TGTGCCAGCAGCGTAAGTAGCGGGAACACCGGGGAGCTGTTTTTT. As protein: CASSVSSGNTGELFF.